This section outlines one T cell receptor beta chain sequence together with its context. Antigen specificity is unknown. Using its own MiXCR run on the reads, TCRdb lists one record per CDR3 protein. The sample lists 600,000 to 800,000 distinct CDR3 sequences, roughly a quarter occurring once. This entry comes from a study of T cell repertoires in cytomegalovirus infection. At the level of the study: It was the public TCR beta signatures that indicated both CMV infection and matching HLA type. Broader study findings: CMV-specific TCR beta clonotypes restricted by HLA-C dominated the ex vivo response. Carriers of CMV plus the relevant HLA were identified by cumulative public TCR beta family frequency.

CDR1 WSHSY and CDR2 SAAADI come from the germline V gene. The CDR3 covers 13 residues. V lost 2 bases to trimming and J lost 1 base, with 2 bases between them. The sequence was obtained from a human donor in good health (CMV status not recorded). Some clones in this sample may be carry-over from other donors' samples. The chain carries TRBV10-2 and TRBJ2-2; D unclear. Sequenced input: CD8+ T cells from PBMCs. For the CDR3, the DNA is TGCGCCAGCAGTGAGGTGAACACCGGGGAGCTGTTTTTT. Amino acids: CASSEVNTGELFF.